This T cell receptor beta chain came from a study of regulatory T cells in long-lasting Graves disease. Findings and limits, study-wide: Persistent disease preferred TRBV28, TRBJ1-2 and TRBJ2-5; new disease, TRBV20-1 and TRBJ2-1. For persistent Graves' patients, TCR diversity was lower than for newly diagnosed ones. Persistent patients shared more public clonotypes (around 2,500) than new patients (just under 1,000).

Worth noting for this clonotype: Its antigen is still unknown.

The length of the CDR3 is 17 residues. Trimming at V came to 6 bases and at J to 2 bases, leaving 16 bases not matched to a gene. The V gene's germline CDR1 is MNHEY and CDR2 SVGEGT. Indicated time point: newly diagnosed GD, antithyroid drugs for less than 3 months. PBMC-extracted RNA yielded the TCR library. Building of the TCR beta libraries involved iRepertoire HTBI primers and Arm-PCR of CDR3 regions. TCRdb re-analysed the multiplex PCR reads in MiXCR, keeping a single row per CDR3 protein. Of around 400,000 distinct CDR3 sequences in the sample, roughly 16% are singletons; the top ten hold 20% to 25%.

The chain uses TRBV6-2 or TRBV6-3 and TRBJ2-7, with 7 nucleotides matching TRBD1. The sequences come from peripheral blood mononuclear cells (PBMCs), collected at new diagnosis, from a patient treated with antithyroid drugs. The clonotype originates from a female donor with Graves disease. The CDR3 DNA reads TGTGCCAGCAGCAACATGCCCGGGACAGCCGGGACCTACGAGCAGTACTTC. It specifies CASSNMPGTAGTYEQYF.